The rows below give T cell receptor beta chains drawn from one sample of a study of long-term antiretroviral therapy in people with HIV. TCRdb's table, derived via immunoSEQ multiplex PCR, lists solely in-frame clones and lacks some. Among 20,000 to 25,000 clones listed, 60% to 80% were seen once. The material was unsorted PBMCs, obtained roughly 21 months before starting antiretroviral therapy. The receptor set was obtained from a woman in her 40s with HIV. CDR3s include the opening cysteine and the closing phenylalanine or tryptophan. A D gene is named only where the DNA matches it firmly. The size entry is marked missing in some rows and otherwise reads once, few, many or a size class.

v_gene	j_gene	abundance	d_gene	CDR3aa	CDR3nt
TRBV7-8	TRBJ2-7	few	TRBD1	CASSRDRPYEQYF	TGTGCCAGCAGCCGGGACAGGCCTTACGAGCAGTACTTC
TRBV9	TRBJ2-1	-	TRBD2	CASSALSSGSNEQFF	TGTGCCAGCAGCGCCTTGTCTAGCGGGAGCAATGAGCAGTTCTTC
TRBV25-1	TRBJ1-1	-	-	CASSSRGRTEAFF	TGTGCCAGCAGTTCCCGCGGACGGACAGAAGCTTTCTTT
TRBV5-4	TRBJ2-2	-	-	CASSPGTTNTGELFF	TGTGCCAGCAGCCCCGGGACAACGAACACCGGGGAGCTGTTTTTT
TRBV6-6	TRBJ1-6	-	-	CASRTTSGHVNSPLHF	TGTGCCAGCAGGACCACGTCGGGTCACGTTAATTCACCCCTCCACTTT
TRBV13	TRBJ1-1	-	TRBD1	CASSSLTGRHTEAFF	TGTGCCAGCAGCTCGTTGACAGGGCGGCACACTGAAGCTTTCTTT
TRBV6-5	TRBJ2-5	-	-	CASSYGETQYF	TGTGCCAGCAGTTACGGGGAGACCCAGTACTTC
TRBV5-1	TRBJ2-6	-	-	CASSLGASGANVLTF	TGCGCCAGCAGCTTGGGCGCCTCTGGGGCCAACGTCCTGACTTTC
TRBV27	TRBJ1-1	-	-	CASKSEPGTAKAFF	TGTGCCAGCAAAAGTGAACCCGGGACGGCAAAAGCTTTCTTT
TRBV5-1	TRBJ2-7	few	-	CASSLDVQMGSEQYF	TGCGCCAGCAGCTTGGATGTACAGATGGGATCCGAGCAGTACTTC
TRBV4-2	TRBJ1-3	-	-	CASSQEPGTPGNTIYF	TGTGCCAGCAGCCAAGAGCCCGGGACACCTGGAAACACCATATATTTT
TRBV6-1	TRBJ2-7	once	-	CASSENHEQYF	TGTGCCAGCAGTGAAAATCACGAGCAGTACTTC
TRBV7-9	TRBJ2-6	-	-	CASSFPGANVLTF	TGTGCCAGCAGCTTCCCTGGGGCCAACGTCCTGACTTTC
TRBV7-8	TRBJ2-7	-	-	CASSLAQGPTYEQYF	TGTGCCAGCAGCTTAGCCCAGGGGCCTACCTACGAGCAGTACTTC
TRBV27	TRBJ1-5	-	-	CASSPLSGTAQHF	TGTGCCAGCAGTCCCCTTTCGGGTACGGCCCAGCATTTT
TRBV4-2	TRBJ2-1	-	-	CASSPPAHEQFF	TGTGCCAGCAGCCCGCCTGCCCATGAGCAGTTCTTC
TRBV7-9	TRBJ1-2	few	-	CASSPQENNYGYTF	TGTGCCAGCAGCCCACAGGAGAATAACTATGGCTACACCTTC
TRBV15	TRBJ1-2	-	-	CATSRDSQGSYGYTF	TGTGCCACCAGCAGAGATTCACAGGGAAGCTATGGCTACACCTTC
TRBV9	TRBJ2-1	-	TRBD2	CASSVEGRGFNNEQFF	TGTGCCAGCAGCGTAGAAGGGCGGGGGTTCAACAATGAGCAGTTCTTC
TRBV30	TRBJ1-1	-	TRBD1	CAWNRGDMNTEAFF	TGTGCCTGGAACAGGGGAGATATGAACACTGAAGCTTTCTTT
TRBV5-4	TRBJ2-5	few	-	CASSLGQLETQYF	TGTGCCAGCAGCTTGGGACAGTTAGAGACCCAGTACTTC
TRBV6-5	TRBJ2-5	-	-	CASRRTAEETQYF	TGTGCCAGCAGGAGGACAGCCGAAGAGACCCAGTACTTC
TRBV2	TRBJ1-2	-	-	CASSEALGGAQANYGYTF	TGTGCCAGCAGTGAAGCGCTTGGGGGGGCGCAAGCTAACTATGGCTACACCTTC
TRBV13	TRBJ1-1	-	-	CASSLVANTEAFF	TGTGCCAGCAGCTTAGTTGCAAACACTGAAGCTTTCTTT
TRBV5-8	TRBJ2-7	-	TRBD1	CASSSQTGMLYEQYF	TGTGCCAGCAGCTCCCAGACAGGGATGCTCTACGAGCAGTACTTC
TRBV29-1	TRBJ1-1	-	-	CSVVSGSTEAFF	TGCAGCGTTGTATCTGGGAGCACTGAAGCTTTCTTT
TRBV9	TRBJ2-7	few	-	CASSESGGIEQYF	TGTGCCAGCAGCGAAAGTGGGGGGATCGAGCAGTACTTC
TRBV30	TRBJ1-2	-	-	CAWSVLGGFGSRHGYTF	TGTGCCTGGAGTGTACTTGGGGGGTTCGGGTCTCGACATGGCTACACCTTC
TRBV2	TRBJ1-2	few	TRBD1	CASREGQGVGGYTF	TGTGCCAGCAGAGAGGGACAGGGCGTAGGCGGCTACACCTTC
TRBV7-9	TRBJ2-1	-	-	CASSPRDRSYNEQFF	TGTGCCAGCAGCCCCCGGGATCGCTCCTACAATGAGCAGTTCTTC
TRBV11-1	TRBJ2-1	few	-	CASSLRSQVAEQFF	TGTGCCAGCAGCCTTCGGTCCCAGGTAGCGGAGCAGTTCTTC
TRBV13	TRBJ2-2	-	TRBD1	CASSRGQGNVLTGELFF	TGTGCCAGCAGCAGAGGACAGGGTAACGTTCTCACCGGGGAGCTGTTTTTT
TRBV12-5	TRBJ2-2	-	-	CASALGGGAPGELFF	TGTGCTAGTGCCCTAGGTGGGGGGGCGCCCGGGGAGCTGTTTTTT
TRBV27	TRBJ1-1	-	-	CASSWTAVTEAFF	TGTGCCAGCAGTTGGACGGCGGTCACTGAAGCTTTCTTT
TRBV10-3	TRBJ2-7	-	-	CAISVQGTGYEQYF	TGTGCCATCAGTGTCCAAGGGACGGGCTACGAGCAGTACTTC
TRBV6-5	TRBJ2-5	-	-	CASSRGGLQETQYF	TGTGCCAGCAGCCGTGGGGGACTTCAAGAGACCCAGTACTTC
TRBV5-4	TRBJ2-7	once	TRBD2	CASSLELAGAPYEQYF	TGTGCCAGCAGCTTGGAACTAGCGGGAGCTCCCTACGAGCAGTACTTC
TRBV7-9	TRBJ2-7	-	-	CASSLAGVTVTRGYEQYF	TGTGCCAGCAGCTTAGCCGGGGTGACAGTTACGAGGGGCTACGAGCAGTACTTC
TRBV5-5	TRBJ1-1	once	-	CASRRALRSTEAFF	TGTGCCAGCAGACGGGCCCTCCGGAGCACTGAAGCTTTCTTT
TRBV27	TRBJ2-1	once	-	CASCEGNEQFF	TGTGCCAGCTGCGAGGGGAATGAGCAGTTCTTC
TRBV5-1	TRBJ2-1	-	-	CASSFIPLSYNEQFF	TGCGCCAGCAGCTTTATCCCTCTCTCCTACAATGAGCAGTTCTTC
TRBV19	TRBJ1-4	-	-	CASRVTSQRGKLFF	TGTGCCAGTAGAGTCACATCGCAACGGGGGAAACTGTTTTTT
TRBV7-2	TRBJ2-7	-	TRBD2	CASSGRVAGASYEQYF	TGTGCCAGCAGCGGAAGGGTAGCGGGGGCCTCCTACGAGCAGTACTTC
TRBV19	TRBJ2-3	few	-	CASRGTTDTQYF	TGTGCCAGCAGGGGTACCACAGATACGCAGTATTTT
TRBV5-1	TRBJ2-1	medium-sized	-	CASSLMTVNEQFF	TGCGCCAGCAGCTTGATGACTGTTAATGAGCAGTTCTTC